What follows are 7 T cell receptor beta chains derived from one specimen sequenced in a study of cytomegalovirus exposure and HLA in healthy donors. The PCR had 60 Vbeta and 13 Jbeta primers. The table came from immunoSEQ multiplex PCR; TCRdb's copy has only in-frame clones and leaves some out. This repertoire shows roughly 190,000 clones, over 75% found once; its top ten account for over 2.5%. The sequenced material came from PBMCs. These receptors came from a female donor in good health and CMV-seronegative.

The chain combines TRBV2 with TRBJ1-1; the D is unclear. Trimming took off 6 bases at V and 5 bases at J, with 10 bases between the two ends. This CDR3 has 12 amino acids. Germline V gene data show CDR1 as SNHLY and CDR2 as FYNNEI. This CDR3 is CASRGGGTEAFF. The DNA for the CDR3 is TGTGCCAGCAGGGGAGGAGGGACTGAAGCTTTCTTT. Full variable domain (rest looked up from reference TRBV2 and TRBJ1-1): EPEVTQTPSHQVTQMGQEVILRCVPISNHLYFYWYRQILGQKVEFLVSFYNNEISEKSEIFDDQFSVERPDGSNFTLKIRSTKLEDSAMYFCASRGGGTEAFFGQGTRLTVV.

This clone was detected only once. The V and J genes are TRBV11-2 and TRBJ1-2; 7 bases match TRBD1. The germline gives CDR1 SGHAT, CDR2 FQNNGV. V shed 1 base, J shed 5 bases, and the junction held 4 bases outside the gene matches. CDR3 length equals 14 residues. The DNA of the CDR3 is TGTGCCAGCAGCTTAGGACAGGGCGGGTATGGCTACACCTTC. It encodes CASSLGQGGYGYTF.

Regarding this clone: This sample also contains other DNA sequences that code for the same CDR3. V gene TRBV27 combines with J gene TRBJ2-7, with 11 bases fitting TRBD1. Germline-derived CDR1 and CDR2 are MNHEY and SMNVEV (reference sequence). CDR3 length equals 14 residues. V shed 6 bases, J shed 2 bases, and the junction held 3 bases outside the gene matches. DNA for the CDR3: TGTGCCAGCAGCAGGACAGGGGGCGCCTACGAGCAGTACTTC. Amino acid sequence: CASSRTGGAYEQYF.

This clone was picked up one time. The CDR3 sequence: CASTPGYTNEKLFF. CDR3 DNA: TGTGCCAGCACCCCAGGGTACACTAATGAAAAACTGTTTTTT. The chain uses TRBV28 and TRBJ1-4; D possibly corresponds to TRBD1 (5 bases). This CDR3 spans 14 amino acids. Looked up from germline, CDR1 is MDHEN and CDR2 is SYDVKM. V dropped 7 bases and J dropped 2 bases, with 11 bases sitting between them.

The J gene is TRBJ2-7, the V gene TRBV28, with D perhaps matching TRBD1 (6 bases). The germline CDR1 and CDR2 sequences are MDHEN and SYDVKM. The CDR3 spans 13 residues. Trimming removed 6 bases from V and 2 bases from J, with 11 bases in between. CDR3 region: CASSRGPTYEQYF. CDR3 DNA: TGTGCCAGCAGCAGGGGACCCACCTACGAGCAGTACTTC.

J is TRBJ2-7 and V is TRBV7-3; 9 nucleotides match TRBD1. Germline V gene lookup returns CDR1 SGHTA and CDR2 FQGTGA. The CDR3 has 15 amino acids. The V and J ends lost 8 bases and 5 bases, in that order; junction bases with no gene match: 13. The CDR3 sequence: CASSGSAGTGNEQYF. The CDR3 coding sequence is TGTGCCAGCTCGGGGTCGGCCGGGACAGGGAACGAGCAGTACTTC.

This chain uses TRBV28 with TRBJ2-5; D may be TRBD1 (6 bases). The CDR3 loop spans 16 amino acids. Between the trimmed V and J ends, which lost 6 bases and 2 bases, there was a span of 19 bases. Germline CDR1 MDHEN, CDR2 SYDVKM. The CDR3 bases are TGTGCCAGCAGGGGTTCTCGTAGGGGGAGACAAGAGACCCAGTACTTC. Its protein is CASRGSRRGRQETQYF.